This TCR beta chain was identified in a study of control samples from healthy donors and cancer patients. The CDR3 sequence is 14 residues long. Germline assignment: CDR1 SGHDT and CDR2 YYEEEE. J lost 2 bases, V lost 5 bases, and 6 bases had no gene match. TCRdb keeps only in-frame clones here, not all; method: immunoSEQ multiplex PCR. The table includes 150,000 or so clones, around 90% detected once. Sequenced sample: blood. The receptor was derived from a man between 18 and 29 years old in good health. The gene calls are TRBV5-6 and TRBJ2-5; 7 bases fit TRBD1. In DNA, the CDR3 is TGTGCCAGCAGTTGGGACAGACCTCAAGAGACCCAGTACTTC. This encodes CASSWDRPQETQYF. Full variable domain (rest looked up from reference TRBV5-6 and TRBJ2-5): DAGVTQSPTHLIKTRGQQVTLRCSPKSGHDTVSWYQQALGQGPQFIFQYYEEEERQRGNFPDRFSGHQFPNYSSELNVNALLLGDSALYLCASSWDRPQETQYFGPGTRLLVL.